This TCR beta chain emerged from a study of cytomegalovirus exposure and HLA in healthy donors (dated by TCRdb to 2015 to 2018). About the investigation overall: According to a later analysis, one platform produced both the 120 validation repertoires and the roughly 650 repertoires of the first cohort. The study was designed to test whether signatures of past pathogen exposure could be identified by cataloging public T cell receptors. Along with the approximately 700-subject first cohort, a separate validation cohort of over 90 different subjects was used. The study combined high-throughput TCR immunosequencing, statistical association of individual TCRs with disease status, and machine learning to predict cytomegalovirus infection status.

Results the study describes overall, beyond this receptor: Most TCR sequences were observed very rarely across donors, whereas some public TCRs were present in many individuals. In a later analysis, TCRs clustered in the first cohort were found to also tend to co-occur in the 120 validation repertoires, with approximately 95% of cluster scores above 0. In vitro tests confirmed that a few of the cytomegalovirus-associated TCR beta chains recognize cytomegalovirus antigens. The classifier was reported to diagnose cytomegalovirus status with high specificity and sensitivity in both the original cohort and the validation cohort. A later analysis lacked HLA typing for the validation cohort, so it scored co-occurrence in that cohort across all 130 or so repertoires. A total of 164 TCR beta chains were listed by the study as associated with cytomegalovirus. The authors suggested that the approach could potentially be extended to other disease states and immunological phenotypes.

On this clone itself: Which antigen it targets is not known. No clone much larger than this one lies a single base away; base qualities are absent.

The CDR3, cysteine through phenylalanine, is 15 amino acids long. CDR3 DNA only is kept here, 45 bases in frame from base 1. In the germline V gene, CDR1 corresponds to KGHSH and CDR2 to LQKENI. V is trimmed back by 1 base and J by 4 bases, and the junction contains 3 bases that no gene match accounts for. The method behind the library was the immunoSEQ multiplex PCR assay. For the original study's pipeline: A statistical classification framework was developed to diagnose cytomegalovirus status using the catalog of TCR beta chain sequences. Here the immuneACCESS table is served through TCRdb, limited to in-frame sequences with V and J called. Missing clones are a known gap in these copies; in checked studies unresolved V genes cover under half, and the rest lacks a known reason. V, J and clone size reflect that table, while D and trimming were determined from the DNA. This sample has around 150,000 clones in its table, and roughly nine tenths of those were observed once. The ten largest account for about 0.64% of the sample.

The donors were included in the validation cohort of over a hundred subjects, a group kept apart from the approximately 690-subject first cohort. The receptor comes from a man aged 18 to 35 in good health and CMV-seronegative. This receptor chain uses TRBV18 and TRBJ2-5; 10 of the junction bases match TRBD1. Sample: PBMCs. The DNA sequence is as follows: TGTGCCAGCTCACCACGCCGGACAGGGGGAGAGACCCAGTACTTC. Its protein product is CASSPRRTGGETQYF.